The rows below give T cell receptor beta chains drawn from one sample of a study of T cell repertoires in cytomegalovirus infection. TCRdb recomputed calls from the reads with MiXCR, one row per CDR3 protein. The sample consists of around 740,000 distinct CDR3 sequences, 35% of them appearing once. Sequencing used PBMCs. All receptors come from a human donor in good health (CMV status not recorded). Some clones in this sample may be carry-over from other donors' samples. CDR3s include the opening cysteine and the closing phenylalanine or tryptophan. Fields, in order: V gene, CDR3 protein.

>TRBV11-2
CASSPGGDLEAFF
>TRBV5-1
CASSAGTGTGNTIYF
>TRBV7-6
CASSLLGRTGNTGELFF
>TRBV5-4
CASRMGPVEDTQYF
>TRBV7-8
CASSPASGSLGTQYF
>TRBV6-2/TRBV6-3
CASGRRNTEAFF
>TRBV19
CASSSNRQGRAQPQHF
>TRBV28
CASRRQEESTDTQYF
>TRBV14
CASSPRLARGSGYTF
>TRBV7-6
CASSWGRPSTGELFF
>TRBV7-3
CASSLYSHTEAFF
>TRBV6-1
CASSYRTRTVNYGYTF